The T cell receptor (beta chain) under discussion was sequenced for a study of human T cells and chemical hapten exposure. Whole-study context: The sensitizing agent was 2% DPC, placed on about 2 cm by about 2 cm of upper inner arm skin. Points from the study as a whole: Given that the donors had alopecia, their immune response may differ from that seen in healthy people.

Time point here: pre-sensitization, week 0. Treatment given: therapeutic diphenylcyclopropenone sensitization with weekly scalp DPC. Library preparation tagged each individual cDNA molecule with a unique molecular identifier. In the original workflow: Counting gave a median of about 89,000 TCRs per sample, with values ranging from about 23,224 to 690,600. TCRdb called the RACE reads again in MiXCR, with one record for every CDR3 protein. These V and J calls rely on TCRdb rather than the paper's analysis. The data hold around 330,000 distinct CDR3 sequences, with roughly 6% observed a single time. The CDR3 is 16 residues long. CDR1 is MGHRA and CDR2 is YSYEKL in the germline V gene. V was cut by 4 bases and J by 2 bases, with 16 bases left in between. A note on this clonotype: Its specificity is not known.

This chain joins TRBV4-1 and TRBJ2-3; D unclear. The TCR was taken from a woman aged 18-29 years with alopecia areata. Some clones in this sample may be carry-over from other donors' samples. Sequencing used whole blood, obtained in connection with sensitization to the hapten diphenylcyclopropenone (DPC). CDR3 protein: CASSLGPRPLTDTQYF. As DNA, the CDR3 is TGCGCCAGCAGCCTTGGCCCTCGCCCACTCACAGATACGCAGTATTTT.